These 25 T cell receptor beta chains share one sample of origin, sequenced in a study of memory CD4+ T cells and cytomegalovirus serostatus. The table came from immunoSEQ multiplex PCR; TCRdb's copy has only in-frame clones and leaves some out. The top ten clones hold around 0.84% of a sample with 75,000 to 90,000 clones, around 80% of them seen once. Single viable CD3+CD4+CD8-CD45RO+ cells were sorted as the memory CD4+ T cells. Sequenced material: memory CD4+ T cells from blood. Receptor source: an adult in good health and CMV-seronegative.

The CDR3 bases are TGTGCCAGCAGCAACCTCTTGGGGAGTAATGAAAAACTGTTTTTT. Translating it yields CASSNLLGSNEKLFF. The chain combines TRBV28 with TRBJ1-4, with D hard to call. V was trimmed by 6 bases and J by 4 bases, leaving 15 bases between them. This CDR3 has 15 residues. The germline gives CDR1 MDHEN, CDR2 SYDVKM.

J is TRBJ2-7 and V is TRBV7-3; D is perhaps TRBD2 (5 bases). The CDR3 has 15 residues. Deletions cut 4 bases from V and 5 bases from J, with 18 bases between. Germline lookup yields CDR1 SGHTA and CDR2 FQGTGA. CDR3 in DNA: TGTGCCAGCAGCTGGACCCCCGGGGATTCACACGAGCAGTACTTC. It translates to CASSWTPGDSHEQYF.

This CDR3 is CASSAFGTGFRKLFF. The DNA of the CDR3 is TGTGCCAGCAGTGCTTTCGGGACAGGGTTTAGGAAACTGTTTTTT. The chain carries TRBV7-9 and TRBJ1-4; 9 bases agree with TRBD1. The J segment lost 11 bases and the V segment lost 6 bases, leaving 13 bases of the junction unmatched. The CDR3 runs 15 residues. Germline assignment: CDR1 SEHNR and CDR2 FQNEAQ (reference sequence).

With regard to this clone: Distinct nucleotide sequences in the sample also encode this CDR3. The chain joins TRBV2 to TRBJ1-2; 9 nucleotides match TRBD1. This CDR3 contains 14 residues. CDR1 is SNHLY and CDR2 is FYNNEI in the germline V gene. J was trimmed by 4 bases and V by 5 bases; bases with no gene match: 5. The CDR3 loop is CASSTEGQGYGYTF. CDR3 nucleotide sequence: TGTGCCAGCAGTACCGAGGGACAGGGCTATGGCTACACCTTC.

The CDR3, as DNA: TGTGCCAGCAGCGTAGACATGGGGAGCTCCTACGAGCAGTACTTC. This encodes CASSVDMGSSYEQYF. The chain employs TRBV9 and TRBJ2-7; possible D gene TRBD2, 5 bases. The CDR3 is 15 amino acids. Germline V lookup: CDR1 SGDLS, CDR2 YYNGEE. V was pared by 0 bases and J by 0 bases, with 10 bases between.

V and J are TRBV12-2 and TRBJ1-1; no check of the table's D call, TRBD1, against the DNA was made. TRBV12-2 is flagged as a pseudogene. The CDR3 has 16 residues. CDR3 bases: TGTGCAAGTCGCTTAGGGGGCAGGCCCATGAACACTGAAGCTTTCTTT. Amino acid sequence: CASRLGGRPMNTEAFF.

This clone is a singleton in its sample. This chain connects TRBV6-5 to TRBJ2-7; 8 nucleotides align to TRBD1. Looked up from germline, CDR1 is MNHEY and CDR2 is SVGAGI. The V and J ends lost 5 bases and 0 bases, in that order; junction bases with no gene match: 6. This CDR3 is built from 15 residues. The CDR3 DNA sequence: TGTGCCAGCAGTAGAGGGACAGGTGGCTCCTACGAGCAGTACTTC. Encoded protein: CASSRGTGGSYEQYF.

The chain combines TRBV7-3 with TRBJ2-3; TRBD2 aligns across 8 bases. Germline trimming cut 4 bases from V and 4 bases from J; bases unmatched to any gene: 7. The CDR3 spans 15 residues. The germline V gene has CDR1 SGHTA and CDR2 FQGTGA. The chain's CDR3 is CASSSGLGVADTQYF. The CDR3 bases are TGTGCCAGCAGCTCGGGACTAGGGGTGGCAGATACGCAGTATTTT.

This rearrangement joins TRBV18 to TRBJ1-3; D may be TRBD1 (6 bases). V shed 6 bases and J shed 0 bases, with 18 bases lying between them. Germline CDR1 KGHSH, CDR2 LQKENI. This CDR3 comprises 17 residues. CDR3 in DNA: TGTGCCAGCTCCACCTCAGGGACACCCTTCTCTGGAAACACCATATATTTT. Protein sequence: CASSTSGTPFSGNTIYF.

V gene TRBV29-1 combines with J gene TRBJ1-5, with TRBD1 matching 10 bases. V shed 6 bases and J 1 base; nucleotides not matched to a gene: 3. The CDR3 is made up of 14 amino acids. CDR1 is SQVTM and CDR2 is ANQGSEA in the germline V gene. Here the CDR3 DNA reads TGCAGCGTCAGGGACAGGGGAAGCAATCAGCCCCAGCATTTT. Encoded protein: CSVRDRGSNQPQHF.

The CDR3 here is CASSWSRDTQYF. Written as DNA, the CDR3 is TGTGCCAGCAGCTGGTCTAGAGATACGCAGTATTTT. The V gene is TRBV7-6, the J gene TRBJ2-3; D remains ambiguous. The CDR3 runs 12 residues. The germline V gene has CDR1 SGHVS and CDR2 FNYEAQ. V lost 4 bases and J lost 5, with 7 bases in between.

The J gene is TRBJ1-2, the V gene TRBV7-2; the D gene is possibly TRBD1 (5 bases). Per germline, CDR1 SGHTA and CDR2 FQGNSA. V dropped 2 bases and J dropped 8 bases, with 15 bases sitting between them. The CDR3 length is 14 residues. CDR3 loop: CASSLSGSEGGYTF. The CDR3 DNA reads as TGTGCCAGCAGCTTATCAGGGAGTGAAGGAGGCTACACCTTC.

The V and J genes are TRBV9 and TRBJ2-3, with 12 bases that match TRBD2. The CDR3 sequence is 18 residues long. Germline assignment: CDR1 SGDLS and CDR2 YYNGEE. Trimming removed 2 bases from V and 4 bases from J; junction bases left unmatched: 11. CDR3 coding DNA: TGTGCCAGCAGCGTCACGACTAGCGGGGGACCCAATGCAGATACGCAGTATTTT. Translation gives CASSVTTSGGPNADTQYF.

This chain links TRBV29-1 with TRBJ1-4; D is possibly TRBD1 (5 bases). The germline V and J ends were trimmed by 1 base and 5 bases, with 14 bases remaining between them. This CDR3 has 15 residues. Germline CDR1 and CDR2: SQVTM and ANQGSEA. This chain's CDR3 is CSVEGTSKSNEKLFF. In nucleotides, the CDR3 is TGCAGCGTTGAAGGGACATCCAAATCCAATGAAAAACTGTTTTTT.

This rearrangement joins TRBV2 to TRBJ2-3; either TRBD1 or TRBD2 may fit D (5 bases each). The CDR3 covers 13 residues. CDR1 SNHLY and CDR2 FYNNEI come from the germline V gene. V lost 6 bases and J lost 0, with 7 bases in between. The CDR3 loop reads CASRRDSTDTQYF. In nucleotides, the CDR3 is TGTGCCAGCAGACGGGACAGCACAGATACGCAGTATTTT.

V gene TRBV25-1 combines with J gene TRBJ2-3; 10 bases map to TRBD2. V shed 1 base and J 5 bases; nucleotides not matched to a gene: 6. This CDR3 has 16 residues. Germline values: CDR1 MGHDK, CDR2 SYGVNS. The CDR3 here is CASSEWSGGAGDTQYF. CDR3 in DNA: TGTGCCAGCAGTGAATGGAGCGGGGGGGCGGGAGATACGCAGTATTTT.

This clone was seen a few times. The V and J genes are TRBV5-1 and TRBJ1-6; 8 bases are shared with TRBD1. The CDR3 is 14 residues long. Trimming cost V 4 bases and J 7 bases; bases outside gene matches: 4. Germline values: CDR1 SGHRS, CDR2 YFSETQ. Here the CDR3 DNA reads TGCGCCAGCAGCAGGTGGGACAGGAATTCACCCCTCCACTTT. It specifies CASSRWDRNSPLHF.

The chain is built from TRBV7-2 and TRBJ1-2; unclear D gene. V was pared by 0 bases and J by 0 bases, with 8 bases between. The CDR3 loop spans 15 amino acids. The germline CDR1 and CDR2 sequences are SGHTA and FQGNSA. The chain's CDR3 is CASSLAIQSNYGYTF. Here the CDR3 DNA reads TGTGCCAGCAGCTTAGCCATCCAGTCTAACTATGGCTACACCTTC.

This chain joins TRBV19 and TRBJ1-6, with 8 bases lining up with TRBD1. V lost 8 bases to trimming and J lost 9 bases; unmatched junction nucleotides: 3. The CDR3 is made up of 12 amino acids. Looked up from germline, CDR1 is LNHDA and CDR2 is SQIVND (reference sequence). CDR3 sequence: CASQGASSPLHF. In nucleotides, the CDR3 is TGTGCCAGTCAGGGGGCTAGTTCACCCCTCCACTTT.

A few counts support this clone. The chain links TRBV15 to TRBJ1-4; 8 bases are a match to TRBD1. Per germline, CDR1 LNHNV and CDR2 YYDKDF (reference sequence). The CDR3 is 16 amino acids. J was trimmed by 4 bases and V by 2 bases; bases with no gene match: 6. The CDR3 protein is CATSRTGTGDNEKLFF. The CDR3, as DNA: TGTGCCACCAGCAGAACCGGGACAGGTGATAATGAAAAACTGTTTTTT.

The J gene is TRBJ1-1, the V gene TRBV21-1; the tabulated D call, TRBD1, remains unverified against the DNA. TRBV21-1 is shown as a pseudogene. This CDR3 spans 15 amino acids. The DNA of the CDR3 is TGTGCCAGCAGCAAAGGTGACAGCATGAACACTGAAGCTTTCTTT. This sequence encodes CASSKGDSMNTEAFF.

The CDR3 DNA reads TGTGCCAGCAGCTGGGAGGGACACAGCTACAATGAGCAGTTCTTC. It encodes CASSWEGHSYNEQFF. The rearrangement links TRBV5-6 to TRBJ2-1; D is perhaps TRBD2 (7 bases). Looked up from germline, CDR1 is SGHDT and CDR2 is YYEEEE. V was trimmed by 3 bases and J by 3 bases, leaving 13 bases between them. The CDR3 contains 15 residues.

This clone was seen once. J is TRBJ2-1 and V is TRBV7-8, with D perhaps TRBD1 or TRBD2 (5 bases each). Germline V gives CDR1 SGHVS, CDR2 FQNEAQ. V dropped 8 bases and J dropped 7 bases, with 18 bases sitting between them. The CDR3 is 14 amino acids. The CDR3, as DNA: TGTGCCAGCGGACCCGGGACGGCGACAAATGAGCAGTTCTTC. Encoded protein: CASGPGTATNEQFF.

This CDR3 is CASSLGPQGAYEQYF. The CDR3 DNA reads as TGTGCCAGCAGCTTAGGTCCGCAGGGGGCGTACGAGCAGTACTTC. The rearrangement joins TRBV11-2 to TRBJ2-7, with 8 bases aligning to TRBD1. The CDR3 contains 15 residues. Germline-derived CDR1 and CDR2 are SGHAT and FQNNGV. With V trimmed by 1 base and J by 4 bases, 6 bases remained unmatched. The full variable domain, its missing parts supplied by reference TRBV11-2 and TRBJ2-7, is EAGVAQSPRYKIIEKRQSVAFWCNPISGHATLYWYQQILGQGPKLLIQFQNNGVVDDSQLPKDRFSAERLKGVDSTLKIQPAKLEDSAVYLCASSLGPQGAYEQYFGPGTRLTVT.

The CDR3 spells CASSEFGARVYGYTF. The CDR3 nucleotides read TGTGCCAGCAGTGAATTTGGGGCGCGAGTCTATGGCTACACCTTC. The chain combines TRBV6-1 with TRBJ1-2, with D possibly TRBD1 on 5 matching bases. Germline V gene lookup returns CDR1 MNHNS and CDR2 SASEGT. V gave up 2 bases and J gave up 4 bases, with 14 bases separating them. This CDR3 region has 15 residues.